This T cell receptor (beta chain) emerged from a study of siplizumab effects on memory and regulatory T cells. The CDR3 extends over 14 amino acids. V gave up 6 bases and J gave up 2 bases; unmatched junction bases: 5. Germline CDR1 is PRHDT and CDR2 is FYEKMQ (reference sequence). The table came from immunoSEQ multiplex PCR; TCRdb's copy has only in-frame clones and leaves some out. This sample carries about 64,000 clones, 95% to 98% of them seen once, and the ten largest clones take about 0.1%. Sequencing was performed on naive CD8+ T cells sorted from blood. The clonotype was recovered from a human donor in good health. The chain joins TRBV13 to TRBJ2-5; TRBD2 matches 8 bases. The CDR3 here is CASRVSGGQETQYF. Written as DNA, the CDR3 is TGTGCCAGCAGGGTCAGCGGGGGTCAAGAGACCCAGTACTTC.